This paragraph reports one TCR beta chain. Its antigen is as yet unknown. RNA was extracted and reverse transcribed into cDNA as the sequencing template. Method: immunoSEQ multiplex PCR; TCRdb's copy keeps in-frame clones and lacks some. This table has a few hundred thousand clones, 35% to 45% appearing once. These data belong to a study of CD8+ T cells in alopecia areata. Points from the study as a whole: There were many expanded lesional clones persisting in scalp and blood during tofacitinib.

Trimming removed 9 bases at V and 1 base at J, with 7 bases between. CDR3 length equals 12 residues. Germline V CDR1 and CDR2: LNHDA, SQIVND (reference sequence). The treatment: oral pan-JAK inhibitor, 5-10 mg twice daily. The chain has TRBV19 and TRBJ1-5, with a tentative D call TRBD1 (6 bases). This receptor was taken from a human donor with alopecia areata. The source material was CD4+ T cells sorted from blood, sampled between weeks 30 and 35, from a patient treated with tofacitinib. CDR3 protein: CARDRSNQPQHF. In DNA form, the CDR3 reads TGTGCCAGAGACAGGAGCAATCAGCCCCAGCATTTT.